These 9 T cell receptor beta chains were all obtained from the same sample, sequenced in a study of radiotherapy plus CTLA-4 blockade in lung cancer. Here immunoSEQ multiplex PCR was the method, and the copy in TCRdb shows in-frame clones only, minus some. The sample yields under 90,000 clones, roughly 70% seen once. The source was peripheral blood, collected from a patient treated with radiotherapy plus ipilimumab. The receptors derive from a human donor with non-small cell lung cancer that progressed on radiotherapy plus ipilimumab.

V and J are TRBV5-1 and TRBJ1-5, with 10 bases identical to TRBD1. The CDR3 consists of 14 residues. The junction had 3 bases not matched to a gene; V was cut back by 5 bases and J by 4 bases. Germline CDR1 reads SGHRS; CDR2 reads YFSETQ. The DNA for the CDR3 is TGCGCCAGCAGTTGGGGACAGGGGAATCAGCCCCAGCATTTT. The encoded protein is CASSWGQGNQPQHF.

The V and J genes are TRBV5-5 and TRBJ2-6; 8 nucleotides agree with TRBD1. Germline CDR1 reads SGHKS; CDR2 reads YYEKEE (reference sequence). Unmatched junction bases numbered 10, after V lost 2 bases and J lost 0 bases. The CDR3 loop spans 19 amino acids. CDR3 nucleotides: TGTGCCAGCAGCTTTCTCCCGGGACAGGTGCTCTCTGGGGCCAACGTCCTGACTTTC. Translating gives CASSFLPGQVLSGANVLTF. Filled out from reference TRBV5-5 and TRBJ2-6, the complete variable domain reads DAGVTQSPTHLIKTRGQQVTLRCSPISGHKSVSWYQQVLGQGPQFIFQYYEKEERGRGNFPDRFSARQFPNYSSELNVNALLLGDSALYLCASSFLPGQVLSGANVLTFGAGSRLTVL.

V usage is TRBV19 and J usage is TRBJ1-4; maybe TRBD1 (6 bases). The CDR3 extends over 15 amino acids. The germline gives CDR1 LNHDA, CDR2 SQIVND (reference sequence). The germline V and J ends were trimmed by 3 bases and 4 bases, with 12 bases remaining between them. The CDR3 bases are TGTGCCAGTAGTATCCCAGGACAGATTAATGAAAAACTGTTTTTT. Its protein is CASSIPGQINEKLFF.

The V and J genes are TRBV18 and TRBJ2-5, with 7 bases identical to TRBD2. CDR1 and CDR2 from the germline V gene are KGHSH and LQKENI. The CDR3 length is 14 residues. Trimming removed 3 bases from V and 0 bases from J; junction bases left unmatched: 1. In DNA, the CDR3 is TGTGCCAGCTCACCGGGAGGGAACCAAGAGACCCAGTACTTC. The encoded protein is CASSPGGNQETQYF.

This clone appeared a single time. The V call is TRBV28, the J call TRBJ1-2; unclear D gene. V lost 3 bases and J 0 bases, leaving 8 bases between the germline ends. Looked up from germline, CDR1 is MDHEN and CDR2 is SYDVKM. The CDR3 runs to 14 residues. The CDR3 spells CASSLSGANYGYTF. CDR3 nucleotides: TGTGCCAGCAGTTTGTCAGGAGCTAACTATGGCTACACCTTC.

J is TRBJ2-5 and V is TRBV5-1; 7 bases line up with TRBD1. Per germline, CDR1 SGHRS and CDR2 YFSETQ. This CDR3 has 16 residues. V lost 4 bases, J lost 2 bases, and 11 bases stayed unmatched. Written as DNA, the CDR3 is TGCGCCAGCAGCGCTCTGGAGAGGGGGCGTCAAGAGACCCAGTACTTC. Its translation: CASSALERGRQETQYF.

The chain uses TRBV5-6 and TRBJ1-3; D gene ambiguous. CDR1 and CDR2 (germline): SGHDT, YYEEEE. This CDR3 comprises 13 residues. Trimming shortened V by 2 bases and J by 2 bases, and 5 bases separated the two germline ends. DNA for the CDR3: TGTGCCAGCAGCTTCTGGGCTGGAAACACCATATATTTT. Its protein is CASSFWAGNTIYF.

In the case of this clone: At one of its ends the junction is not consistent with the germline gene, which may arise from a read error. DNA of the CDR3: TGTGCCAGCAGTTACAGGACAGGGGGTAGCAATCAGCGCCAGCATTTT. Translating it yields CASSYRTGGSNQRQHF. V gene TRBV6-6 combines with J gene TRBJ1-5, with 10 bases matching TRBD1. There are 16 residues in the CDR3. Germline CDR1 is MNHNY and CDR2 is SVGAGI (reference sequence).

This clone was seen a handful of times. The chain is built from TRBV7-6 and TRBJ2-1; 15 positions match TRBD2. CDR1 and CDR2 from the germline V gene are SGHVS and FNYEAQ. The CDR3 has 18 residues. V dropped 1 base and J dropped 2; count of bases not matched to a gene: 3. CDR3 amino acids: CASSLGTSGGAPYNEQFF. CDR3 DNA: TGTGCCAGCAGCTTAGGGACTAGCGGGGGGGCCCCCTACAATGAGCAGTTCTTC.